Sequencing of this T cell receptor (beta chain) was carried out in a study of vaccination effects on CD4 cells after COVID-19. Study summary: A median of 72 days separated the second dose and sampling.

The CDR3 loop spans 13 amino acids. CDR1 is LNHNV, CDR2 YYDKDF, per germline (reference sequence). Trimming left V 5 bases short and J 1 base short, with 5 bases between. Points on this clone: The antigen is not known.

Study-level points and caveats: Infection-derived and vaccine-derived clones contracted markedly late after vaccination.

The repertoire was sequenced with immunoSEQ multiplex PCR; TCRdb's copy has only in-frame clones and lacks some. Seen here are roughly 59,000 clones, approximately 78% observed once, and the top ten hold roughly 2%. Within the ViraFEST assay, antigen-specific CD4+ T cells underwent expansion with viral peptide pools prior to sequencing. CD4+ T cells were isolated after less than 13 days of culture. Subjects were given two BNT162b2 or mRNA-1273 vaccine doses. Specimen: CD4+ T cells from PBMCs cultured with HCoV-OC43 spike peptides, collected after COVID-19 vaccination. Subset in this sample: HCoV-OC43 spike overlapping peptide pool stimulation. The clonotype comes from a human donor who received a COVID-19 vaccine. The J gene is TRBJ2-2, the V gene TRBV15; D is unclear. The CDR3 region is CATSARNTGELFF. DNA for the CDR3: TGTGCCACCAGCGCAAGGAACACCGGGGAGCTGTTTTTT.